This TCR beta chain was identified in a study of post-analysis software for immune sequencing data. Study as a whole: Relapsing-remitting, secondary progressive and progressive-relapsing forms of multiple sclerosis all featured among disease courses.

A word on this clonotype: What it binds is not known.

Germline V lookup: CDR1 DFQATT, CDR2 SNEGSKA (reference sequence). The CDR3 length is 14 residues. V was shortened by 6 bases and J by 1 base, with 13 bases between the two germline ends. Notes on the study in general: F measure showed strong co-clustering of same-batch samples. Roughly five TRBV segments occurring more often in patients than controls included TRBV5-6, TRBV5-1 and TRBV20-1. Among multiple sclerosis patients, normalized Chao1 diversity was significantly below that of controls.

Built from TCR beta cDNA, the libraries had unique molecular identifiers in them. TCRdb reprocessed the PCR reads with MiXCR, giving one entry per CDR3 protein. The top ten clones hold about 1.8% of a sample with about 620,000 distinct CDR3 sequences, roughly 45% of them seen once. The sequenced sample was blood. The rearrangement uses TRBV20-1 and TRBJ2-1; D possibly corresponds to TRBD2 (6 bases). This TCR was sampled from a girl aged 10-17 years with multiple sclerosis. This chain's CDR3 is CSALGDSSYNEQFF. CDR3 DNA sequence: TGCAGTGCCCTCGGGGACTCTTCCTACAATGAGCAGTTCTTC.